One TCR beta chain is described in this entry. This specimen belongs to a study of control samples from healthy donors and cancer patients. Libraries were prepared by immunoSEQ multiplex PCR; TCRdb keeps only in-frame clonotypes and omits some of them. This sample has 150,000 to 200,000 clones, with around 91% found just once. The CDR3 runs 13 residues. CDR1 and CDR2 (germline): SGHNT, YYREEE (reference sequence). The J segment lost 7 bases and the V segment lost 0 bases, leaving 3 bases of the junction unmatched. The clonotype was recovered from a woman aged 45 to 65 in good health. The V call is TRBV5-4, the J call TRBJ1-2; 7 bases align to TRBD1. The sample was blood. The CDR3 protein is CASSLDRGGGYTF. The CDR3 DNA sequence: TGTGCCAGCAGCTTGGACAGGGGAGGTGGCTACACCTTC.